A single T cell receptor beta chain is shown here with its context. What it binds is unknown. Each CDR3 protein is one row after TCRdb ran MiXCR on the reads. The data show approximately 100,000 distinct CDR3 sequences, with under 45% seen just once and just under 75% held by the top ten. This specimen comes from a study of T cell repertoires in cytomegalovirus infection. At the level of the study: An indication of both CMV infection and matching HLA type came from public TCR beta signatures.

This CDR3 region has 12 residues. Trimming took 10 bases from V and 5 from J, leaving 14 bases between them. The V gene's germline CDR1 is MNHNY and CDR2 SVGAGI (reference sequence). Study-wide results and caveats: It was HLA-C-restricted CMV-specific TCR beta clonotypes that dominated the response ex vivo.

The sequences come from CD8+ T cells from cultured PBMCs, collected from culture after CMV antigen stimulation. The rearrangement uses TRBV6-6 and TRBJ2-5; D unresolved. The receptor was isolated from a human donor in good health (CMV status not recorded). Some clones in this sample may be carry-over from other donors' samples. CDR3 DNA sequence: TGTGCCACCGTGAGAGAAGGGGAGACCCAGTACTTC. Residues: CATVREGETQYF.